This T cell receptor beta chain was sequenced during a study of blood T cell repertoires in COVID-19. The CDR3 spans 14 residues. With 1 base removed from V and 6 bases from J, the gap between germline ends came to 9 bases. Germline V CDR1 and CDR2: SGHNT, YENEEA. In the original analysis: Scientists estimated how many nucleated cells there were by amplifying reference gene primers. Profiled with immunoSEQ multiplex PCR; TCRdb holds only in-frame clones, not every one. The V and J calls and clone size were taken over from that table, and D and trimming were inferred from the DNA. This sample yields 200,000 to 250,000 clones, of which around 84% are seen a single time; 9.7% belongs to the top ten.

This chain links TRBV11-3 with TRBJ2-2, with a possible D match to TRBD1 (6 bases). The sequence was obtained from a man in his forties or fifties with active or convalescent COVID-19. The sequenced material came from peripheral blood. The chain's CDR3 is CASSLGQGPGELFF. CDR3 nucleotides: TGTGCCAGCAGCTTAGGCCAGGGGCCCGGGGAGCTGTTTTTT.